This T cell receptor (beta chain) appears in the sequencing data of a study of T cells in Graves' hyperthyroidism and ophthalmopathy. Study-wide points: Before onset, by a median of around six months, the model predicted ophthalmopathy.

This clonotype occurred many times. The antigen is not known. V shed 3 bases and J shed 6 bases, with 11 bases lying between them. CDR1 ENHRY and CDR2 SYGVKD come from the germline V gene. The CDR3 is made up of 13 amino acids. It was RNA transcripts that yielded the amplified TCR beta CDR3 regions. TCR CDR3 underwent first-round RT-PCR with the HTBI primer set. MiXCR, run by TCRdb on the multiplex PCR reads, gives a single entry per CDR3 protein. The repertoire consists of approximately 400,000 distinct CDR3 sequences, with less than 20% occurring once and the leading ten covering about 7.7%. This receptor was taken from a young woman with Graves' hyperthyroidism. V usage is TRBV10-3 and J usage is TRBJ1-1; D possibly corresponds to TRBD1 (5 bases). What was sequenced was blood. The CDR3 DNA reads TGTGCCATCAGTGATGGGTCCAGGGCTGAAGCTTTCTTT. Residues: CAISDGSRAEAFF.